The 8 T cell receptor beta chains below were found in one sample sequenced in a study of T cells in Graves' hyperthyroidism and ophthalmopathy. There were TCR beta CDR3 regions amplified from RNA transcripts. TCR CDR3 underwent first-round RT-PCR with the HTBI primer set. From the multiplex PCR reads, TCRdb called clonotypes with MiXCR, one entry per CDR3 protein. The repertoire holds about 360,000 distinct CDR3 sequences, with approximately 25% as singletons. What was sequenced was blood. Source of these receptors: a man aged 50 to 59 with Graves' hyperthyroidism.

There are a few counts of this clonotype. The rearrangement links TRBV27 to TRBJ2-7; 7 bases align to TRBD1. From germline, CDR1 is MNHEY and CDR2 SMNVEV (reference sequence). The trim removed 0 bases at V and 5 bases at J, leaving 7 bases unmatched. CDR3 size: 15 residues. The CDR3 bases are TGTGCCAGCAGTTTATCCACGACAGGGACCCACGAGCAGTACTTC. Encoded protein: CASSLSTTGTHEQYF.

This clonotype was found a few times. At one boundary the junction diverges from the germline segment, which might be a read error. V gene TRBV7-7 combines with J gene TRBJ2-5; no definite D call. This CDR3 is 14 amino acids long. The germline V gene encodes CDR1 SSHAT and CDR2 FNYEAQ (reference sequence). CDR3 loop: CASSHGGYQETQYF. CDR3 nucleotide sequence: TGTGCTAGCAGCCACGGCGGTTACCAAGAGACCCAGTACTTC.

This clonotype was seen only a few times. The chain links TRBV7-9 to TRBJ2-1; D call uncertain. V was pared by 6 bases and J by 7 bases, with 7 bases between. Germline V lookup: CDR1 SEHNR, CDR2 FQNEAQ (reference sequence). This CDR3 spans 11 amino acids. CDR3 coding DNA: TGTGCCAGCAGGGGCTGGAATGAGCAGTTCTTC. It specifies CASRGWNEQFF. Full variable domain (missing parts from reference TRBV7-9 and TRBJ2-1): DTGVSQNPRHKITKRGQNVTFRCDPISEHNRLYWYRQTLGQGPEFLTYFQNEAQLEKSRLLSDRFSAERPKGSFSTLEIQRTEQGDSAMYLCASRGWNEQFFGPGTRLTVL.

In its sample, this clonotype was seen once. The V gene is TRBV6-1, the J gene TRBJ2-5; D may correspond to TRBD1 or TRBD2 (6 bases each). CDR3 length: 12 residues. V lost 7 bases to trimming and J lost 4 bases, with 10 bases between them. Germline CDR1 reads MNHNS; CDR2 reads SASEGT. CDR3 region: CASKEGGETQYF. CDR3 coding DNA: TGTGCCAGCAAAGAGGGGGGAGAGACCCAGTACTTC.

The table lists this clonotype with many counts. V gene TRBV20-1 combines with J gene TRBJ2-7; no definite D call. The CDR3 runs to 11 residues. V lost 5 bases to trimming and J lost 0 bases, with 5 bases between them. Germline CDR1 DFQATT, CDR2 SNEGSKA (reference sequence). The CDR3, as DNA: TGCAGTGCTGTGAGCTCCTACGAGCAGTACTTC. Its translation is CSAVSSYEQYF.

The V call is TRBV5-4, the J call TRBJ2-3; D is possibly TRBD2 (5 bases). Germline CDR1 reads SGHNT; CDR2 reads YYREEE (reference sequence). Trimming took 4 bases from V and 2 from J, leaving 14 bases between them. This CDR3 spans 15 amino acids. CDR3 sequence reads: CASSRRTEITDTQYF. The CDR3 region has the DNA TGTGCCAGCAGCAGGAGGACGGAAATCACAGATACGCAGTATTTT.

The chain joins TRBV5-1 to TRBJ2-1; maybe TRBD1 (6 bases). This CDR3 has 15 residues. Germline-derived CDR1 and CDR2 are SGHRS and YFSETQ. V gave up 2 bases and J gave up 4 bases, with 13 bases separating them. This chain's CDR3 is CASSLQGSKYNEQFF. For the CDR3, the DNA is TGCGCCAGCAGCTTACAGGGCTCCAAGTACAATGAGCAGTTCTTC.

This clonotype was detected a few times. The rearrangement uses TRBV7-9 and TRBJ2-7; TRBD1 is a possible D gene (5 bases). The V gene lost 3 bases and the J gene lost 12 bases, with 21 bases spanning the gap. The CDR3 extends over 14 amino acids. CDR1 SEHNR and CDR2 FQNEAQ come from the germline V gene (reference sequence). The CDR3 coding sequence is TGTGCCAGCAGCTTGGATACAGGTGGCGGAGCGCCGTACTTC. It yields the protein CASSLDTGGGAPYF.